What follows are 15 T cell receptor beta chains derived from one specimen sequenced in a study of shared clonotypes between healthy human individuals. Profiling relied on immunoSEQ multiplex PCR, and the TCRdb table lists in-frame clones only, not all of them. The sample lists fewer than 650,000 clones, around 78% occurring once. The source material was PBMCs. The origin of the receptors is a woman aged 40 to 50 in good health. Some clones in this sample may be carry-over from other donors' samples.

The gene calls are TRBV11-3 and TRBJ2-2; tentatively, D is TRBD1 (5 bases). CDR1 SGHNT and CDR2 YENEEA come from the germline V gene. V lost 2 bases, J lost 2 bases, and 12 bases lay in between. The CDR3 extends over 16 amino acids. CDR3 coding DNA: TGTGCCAGCAGCTTACAGGGAACTCCCAACACCGGGGAGCTGTTTTTT. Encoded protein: CASSLQGTPNTGELFF.

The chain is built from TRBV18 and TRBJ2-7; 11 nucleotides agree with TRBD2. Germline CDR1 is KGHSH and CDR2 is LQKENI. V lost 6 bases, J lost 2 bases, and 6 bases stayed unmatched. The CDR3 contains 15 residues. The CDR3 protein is CASSPSGRPPYEQYF. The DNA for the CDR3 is TGTGCCAGCTCCCCTAGCGGGAGGCCGCCCTACGAGCAGTACTTC.

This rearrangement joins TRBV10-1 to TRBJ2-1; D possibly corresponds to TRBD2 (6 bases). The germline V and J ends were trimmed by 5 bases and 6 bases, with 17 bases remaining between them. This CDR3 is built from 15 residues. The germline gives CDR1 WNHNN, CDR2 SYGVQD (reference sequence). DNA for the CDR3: TGCGCCAGCAGTAAGACGCGACTAGTTTGCAATGAGCAGTTCTTC. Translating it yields CASSKTRLVCNEQFF.

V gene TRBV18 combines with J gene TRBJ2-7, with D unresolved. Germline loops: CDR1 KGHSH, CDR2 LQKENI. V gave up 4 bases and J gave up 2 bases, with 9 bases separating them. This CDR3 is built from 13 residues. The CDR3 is CASSLGSTYEQYF. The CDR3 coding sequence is TGTGCCAGCTCACTCGGGTCGACCTACGAGCAGTACTTC.

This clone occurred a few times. This CDR3 is CAISETEDSPTLRGYTF. DNA of the CDR3: TGTGCCATCAGTGAGACCGAGGACAGCCCGACGTTGCGAGGCTACACCTTC. V and J are TRBV10-3 and TRBJ1-2; D may be TRBD1 (6 bases). Germline V gene data show CDR1 as ENHRY and CDR2 as SYGVKD. The CDR3 extends over 17 amino acids. V gave up 2 bases and J gave up 8 bases, with 24 bases separating them.

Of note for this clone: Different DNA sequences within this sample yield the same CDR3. CDR3 DNA: TGTGCCAGCAGCTTAGCGGGAGGCGGCACAGATACGCAGTATTTT. Translating gives CASSLAGGGTDTQYF. The chain has TRBV11-2 and TRBJ2-3; 7 positions match TRBD2. V lost 1 base to trimming and J lost 1 base; unmatched junction nucleotides: 2. Germline V CDR1 and CDR2: SGHAT, FQNNGV. This CDR3 has 15 residues.

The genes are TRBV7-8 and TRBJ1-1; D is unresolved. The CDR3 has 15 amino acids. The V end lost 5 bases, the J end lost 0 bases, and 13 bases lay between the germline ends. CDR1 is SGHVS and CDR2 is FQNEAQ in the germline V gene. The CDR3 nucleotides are TGTGCCAGCAGCCCCCAAAGGGCGGTGAACACTGAAGCTTTCTTT. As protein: CASSPQRAVNTEAFF.

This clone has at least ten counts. CDR3: CASSLSYGGSTDTQYF. The CDR3 DNA reads TGTGCCAGCAGTTTATCATACGGGGGGAGCACAGATACGCAGTATTTT. The chain links TRBV28 to TRBJ2-3, with 7 positions matching TRBD2. The CDR3 is 16 residues long. V trimming: 1 base; J trimming: 0 bases; junction bases outside the gene matches: 4. The germline V gene has CDR1 MDHEN and CDR2 SYDVKM.

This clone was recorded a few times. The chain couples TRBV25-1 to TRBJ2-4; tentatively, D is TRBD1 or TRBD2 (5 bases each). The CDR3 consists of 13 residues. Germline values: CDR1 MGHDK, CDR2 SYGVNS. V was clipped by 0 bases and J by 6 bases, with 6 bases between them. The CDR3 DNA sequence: TGTGCCAGCAGTGAATATGGGGGAAACATTCAGTACTTC. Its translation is CASSEYGGNIQYF.

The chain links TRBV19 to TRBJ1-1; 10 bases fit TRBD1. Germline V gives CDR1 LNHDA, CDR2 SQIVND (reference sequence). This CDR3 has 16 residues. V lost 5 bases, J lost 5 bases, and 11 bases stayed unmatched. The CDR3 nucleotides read TGTGCCAGTAGTTTAAGACAGGGGGCGAGAGGAACTGAAGCTTTCTTT. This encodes CASSLRQGARGTEAFF. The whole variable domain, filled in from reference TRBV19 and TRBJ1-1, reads DGGITQSPKYLFRKEGQNVTLSCEQNLNHDAMYWYRQDPGQGLRLIYYSQIVNDFQKGDIAEGYSVSREKKESFPLTVTSAQKNPTAFYLCASSLRQGARGTEAFFGQGTRLTVV.

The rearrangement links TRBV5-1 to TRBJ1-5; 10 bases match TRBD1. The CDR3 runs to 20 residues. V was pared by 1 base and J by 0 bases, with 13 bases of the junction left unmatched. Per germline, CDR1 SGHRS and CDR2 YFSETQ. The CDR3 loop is CASSLFCGTGEVISNQPQHF. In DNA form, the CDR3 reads TGCGCCAGCAGCTTGTTTTGCGGGACAGGGGAGGTAATTAGCAATCAGCCCCAGCATTTT. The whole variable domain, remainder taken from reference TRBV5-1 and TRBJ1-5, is KAGVTQTPRYLIKTRGQQVTLSCSPISGHRSVSWYQQTPGQGLQFLFEYFSETQRNKGNFPGRFSGRQFSNSRSEMNVSTLELGDSALYLCASSLFCGTGEVISNQPQHFGDGTRLSIL.

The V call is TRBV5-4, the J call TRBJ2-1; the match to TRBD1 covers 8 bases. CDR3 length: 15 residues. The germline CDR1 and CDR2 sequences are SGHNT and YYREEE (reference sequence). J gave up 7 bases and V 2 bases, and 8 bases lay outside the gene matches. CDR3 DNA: TGTGCCAGCAGCTTAAGACAGGGGTGGGGAAATGAGCAGTTCTTC. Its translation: CASSLRQGWGNEQFF.

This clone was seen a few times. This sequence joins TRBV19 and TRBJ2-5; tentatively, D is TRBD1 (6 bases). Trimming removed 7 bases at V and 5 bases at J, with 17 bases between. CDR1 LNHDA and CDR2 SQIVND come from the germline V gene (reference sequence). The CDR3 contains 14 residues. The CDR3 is CASKGQQGWETQYF. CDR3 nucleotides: TGTGCCAGTAAAGGTCAACAGGGTTGGGAGACCCAGTACTTC.

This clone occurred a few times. DNA for the CDR3: TGCGCCAGCAGTTCAGCTGCAACTAATGAAAAACTGTTTTTT. It translates to CASSSAATNEKLFF. The rearrangement uses TRBV10-2 and TRBJ1-4; D remains unclear. Trimming removed 5 bases at V and 0 bases at J, with 7 bases between. The CDR3 contains 14 residues. Per germline, CDR1 WSHSY and CDR2 SAAADI.

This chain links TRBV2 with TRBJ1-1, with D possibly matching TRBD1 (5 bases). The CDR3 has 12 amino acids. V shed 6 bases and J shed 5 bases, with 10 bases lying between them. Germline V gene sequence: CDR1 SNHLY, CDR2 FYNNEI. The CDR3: CASRKQVTEAFF. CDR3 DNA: TGTGCCAGCAGGAAACAGGTTACTGAAGCTTTCTTT.